This entry features one T cell receptor beta chain sequence. Its matching antigen is unknown. This CDR3 contains 14 residues. Germline V gene sequence: CDR1 MNHEY, CDR2 SVGAGI. Trimming stripped 2 bases from V and 4 bases from J, with 11 bases between. Here immunoSEQ multiplex PCR was the method, and the copy in TCRdb shows in-frame clones only, minus some. Among around 100,000 clones listed, roughly 90% were seen once. The source of the sample is a study of graft-versus-host responses after intestinal transplantation. V usage is TRBV6-5 and J usage is TRBJ2-5; D perhaps matches TRBD2 (6 bases). The sequenced sample was unstimulated CD4+ T cells sorted from spleen or lymph node cells, obtained before transplant. This clonotype was sampled from a human donor who was the organ donor for an intestinal transplant. In nucleotides, the CDR3 is TGTGCCAGCAGTTACGGGGAGGAGATAGAGACCCAGTACTTC. The encoded protein is CASSYGEEIETQYF.